This T cell receptor (beta chain) derives from a study of CD8 T cells in Susac syndrome. General study findings and limits: It was acknowledged in the study that the number of individuals who were included in its TCR sequencing and HLA analysis was relatively small.

Reverse transcription used roughly 0.45 to 1 ug RNA and random hexamers. Across 54 Vbeta and 13 Jbeta, TCR beta CDR3 was amplified with immunoSEQ multiplex PCR. MiXCR was run by TCRdb on the immunoSEQ multiplex PCR reads, yielding one entry per CDR3 protein. Counted here are over 350,000 distinct CDR3 sequences, 85% occurring once; the ten biggest clones make up 0.09% to 0.15%. This clonotype was detected a few times. Its target is not known. This sequence was found in a human donor with multiple sclerosis. Sample: CD8+ T cells from PBMCs.

The CDR3 nucleotides read TGTGCCACCAGTGATTCAACGGGGGAGCTGTTTTTT. The encoded protein is CATSDSTGELFF. V usage is TRBV24-1 and J usage is TRBJ2-2; D ambiguous. The CDR3 loop spans 12 amino acids. V was shortened by 2 bases and J by 8 bases, with 5 bases between the two germline ends. Germline assignment: CDR1 KGHDR and CDR2 SFDVKD.